The rows below give T cell receptor beta chains drawn from one sample of a study of blood T cells in healthy people across ages. TCRdb recomputed calls from the 5' RACE reads with MiXCR, one row per CDR3 protein. The sample holds more than 450,000 distinct CDR3 sequences, about 26% seen once. This sample was also put to use in a study of T cells of mothers and their children.

The sequencing sample was made of blood. These receptors were taken from a boy aged 2-15 years in good health. The CDR3 runs from the conserved cysteine through the conserved F or W. D genes are given only for firm matches. Some rows mark clone size as missing; the rest say once, few, many or name a class of expanded clone.

>TRBD1|TRBJ1-1|TRBV5-1|NA
CASSLAGTANTEAFF
TGCGCCAGCAGCTTGGCCGGGACAGCGAACACTGAAGCTTTCTTT
>NA|TRBJ1-5|TRBV6-6|NA
CASSYLQGHQPQHF
TGTGCCAGCAGTTACCTGCAGGGCCATCAGCCCCAGCATTTT
>NA|TRBJ2-7|TRBV29-1|NA
CSVGRGAGEQYF
TGCAGCGTTGGGAGAGGGGCCGGCGAGCAGTACTTC
>TRBD1|TRBJ2-7|TRBV4-1|NA
CASSQDMFGTGSYEQYF
TGCGCCAGCAGCCAAGATATGTTTGGGACAGGGTCCTACGAGCAGTACTTC
>TRBD1|TRBJ2-7|TRBV19|NA
CASSWDRGQAPYEQYF
TGTGCCAGTAGTTGGGACAGGGGACAGGCGCCCTACGAGCAGTACTTC
>TRBD2|TRBJ2-5|TRBV28|NA
CASSLVTSGSIETQYF
TGTGCCAGCAGTTTGGTAACTAGCGGGAGTATAGAGACCCAGTACTTC
>TRBD2|TRBJ2-2|TRBV29-1|few
CSVEGVSGRGPGELFF
TGCAGCGTTGAAGGGGTTAGCGGGAGAGGTCCCGGGGAGCTGTTTTTT
>NA|TRBJ1-2|TRBV7-9|NA
CASSFPGLSNYGYTF
TGTGCCAGCAGCTTTCCGGGACTATCAAACTATGGCTACACCTTC
>NA|TRBJ2-7|TRBV28|NA
CASLSGAVSEQYF
TGTGCCAGTCTTTCCGGAGCAGTCAGCGAGCAGTACTTC
>TRBD2|TRBJ2-3|TRBV3-1|NA
CASSQGGGDNTDTQYF
TGTGCCAGCAGCCAAGGCGGGGGAGACAACACAGATACGCAGTATTTT
>TRBD1|TRBJ1-5|TRBV4-1|NA
CASSQNDRGWDQPQHF
TGCGCCAGCAGCCAGAATGACAGGGGCTGGGATCAGCCCCAGCATTTT
>TRBD2|TRBJ2-7|TRBV6-2/TRBV6-3|few
CASSVSGRSYEQYF
TGTGCCAGCAGTGTTAGCGGGCGATCCTACGAGCAGTACTTC
>TRBD1|TRBJ1-4|TRBV7-6|NA
CASSLVQGEEKLFF
TGTGCCAGCAGCCTAGTACAGGGGGAGGAAAAACTGTTTTTT
>NA|TRBJ2-7|TRBV7-2|NA
CASSLVQGDEQYF
TGTGCCAGCAGCTTAGTACAGGGTGACGAGCAGTACTTC
>TRBD1|TRBJ2-7|TRBV6-6|few
CASRARDRDEQYF
TGTGCCAGCAGAGCCCGGGACAGGGACGAGCAGTACTTC
>TRBD2|TRBJ2-5|TRBV11-2|NA
CASSLDNRLAGSQETQYF
TGTGCCAGCAGCTTAGATAATCGACTAGCGGGGAGCCAAGAGACCCAGTACTTC
>TRBD1|TRBJ2-1|TRBV20-1|many
CSARGSAGGYNEQFF
TGCAGTGCTAGAGGTTCGGCAGGGGGCTACAATGAGCAGTTCTTC
>NA|TRBJ2-5|TRBV20-1|NA
CSAFRGDQETQYF
TGCAGTGCTTTCAGGGGCGACCAAGAGACCCAGTACTTC
>NA|TRBJ2-7|TRBV7-2|many
CASSLAVGRALGEQYF
TGTGCCAGCAGCTTAGCGGTGGGACGGGCCTTAGGCGAGCAGTACTTC
>NA|TRBJ2-5|TRBV6-5|NA
CASSQSPLEQYF
TGTGCCAGCAGCCAATCCCCCCTGGAGCAGTACTTC
>NA|TRBJ2-2|TRBV5-1|few
CASSSSFAGANTGELFF
TGCGCCAGCAGCTCCTCTTTCGCGGGTGCGAACACCGGGGAGCTGTTTTTT
>NA|TRBJ2-5|TRBV7-3|NA
CASSLSGGWTEAQYF
TGTGCCAGCAGCTTATCCGGGGGCTGGACAGAGGCCCAGTACTTC
>TRBD1|TRBJ2-7|TRBV29-1|few
CSVGYWPGQGSYEQYF
TGCAGCGTGGGATACTGGCCGGGACAGGGGTCCTACGAGCAGTACTTC
>NA|TRBJ2-5|TRBV7-9|NA
CASSSPGVERETQYF
TGTGCCAGCAGTTCCCCCGGCGTCGAAAGGGAGACCCAGTACTTC
>NA|TRBJ1-5|TRBV20-1|NA
CSAMDRSNQPQHF
TGCAGTGCTATGGACCGAAGCAATCAGCCCCAGCATTTT
>NA|TRBJ2-1|TRBV10-3|NA
CAISEAVNEQFF
TGTGCCATCAGTGAGGCGGTGAATGAGCAGTTCTTC
>NA|TRBJ2-1|TRBV3-1|NA
CASSLPGQTYNEQFF
TGTGCCAGCAGCCTACCGGGACAAACCTACAATGAGCAGTTCTTC
>NA|TRBJ1-6|TRBV5-1|once
CASSLEGPYNSPLHF
TGCGCCAGCAGCTTGGAAGGACCCTATAATTCACCCCTCCACTTT
>NA|TRBJ2-7|TRBV12-3/TRBV12-4|NA
CASSLRGSTRSYEQYF
TGTGCCAGCAGTTTACGGGGAAGTACTCGCTCCTACGAGCAGTACTTC
>NA|TRBJ1-1|TRBV5-8|NA
CASSPTYDTEAFF
TGTGCCAGCAGCCCTACCTACGACACTGAAGCTTTCTTT
>NA|TRBJ1-3|TRBV30|few
CAWSVERVSGNTIYF
TGTGCCTGGAGTGTAGAGAGGGTTTCTGGAAACACCATATATTTT
>NA|TRBJ2-7|TRBV2|few
CASSDLRGNSYEQYF
TGTGCCAGCAGTGATCTTCGGGGCAACTCCTACGAGCAGTACTTC
>NA|TRBJ2-2|TRBV5-5|few
CASSLARSTTGELFF
TGTGCCAGCAGCTTGGCCAGATCTACCACCGGGGAGCTGTTTTTT
>NA|TRBJ2-7|TRBV10-1|few
CASSDSRTIYEQYF
TGCGCCAGCAGTGATTCTCGGACCATCTACGAGCAGTACTTC
>TRBD2|TRBJ2-5|TRBV20-1|many
CSASFPPGGGQETQYF
TGCAGTGCTAGTTTCCCTCCGGGCGGGGGACAAGAGACCCAGTACTTC
>NA|TRBJ2-7|TRBV20-1|once
CSAEGEGNYEQYF
TGCAGTGCCGAGGGGGAGGGTAATTACGAGCAGTACTTC
>TRBD2|TRBJ2-3|TRBV20-1|few
CSAISGTSTDTQYF
TGCAGTGCTATCAGCGGGACTAGCACAGATACGCAGTATTTT
>TRBD1|TRBJ1-5|TRBV6-4|NA
CASSDTDRVGSNQPQHF
TGTGCCAGCAGTGACACGGACAGGGTGGGGAGCAATCAGCCCCAGCATTTT
>TRBD1|TRBJ2-1|TRBV12-3/TRBV12-4|few
CASSTTAGQDNEQFF
TGTGCCAGCAGCACAACCGCGGGACAGGACAATGAGCAGTTCTTC
>TRBD1|TRBJ1-4|TRBV7-8|NA
CASSLGQGIGKLFF
TGTGCCAGCAGCTTGGGACAGGGAATAGGAAAACTGTTTTTT
>TRBD2|TRBJ2-7|TRBV7-9|NA
CASSRVLGRDSYEQYF
TGTGCCAGCAGCCGAGTCCTGGGGAGGGACTCCTACGAGCAGTACTTC
>NA|TRBJ1-1|TRBV4-1|few
CASSLARDPLGAFF
TGCGCCAGCAGCCTCGCCCGGGACCCCTTGGGAGCTTTCTTT
>NA|TRBJ2-3|TRBV9|NA
CASSVSPGPYGDTQYF
TGTGCCAGCAGCGTATCTCCGGGGCCCTACGGGGATACGCAGTATTTT
>NA|TRBJ1-2|TRBV4-3|NA
CASSHGDGNYGYTF
TGCGCCAGCAGCCATGGGGACGGGAACTATGGCTACACCTTC
>NA|TRBJ2-1|TRBV5-4|NA
CASSLELGGSYNEQFF
TGTGCCAGCAGCTTGGAATTGGGAGGCTCCTACAATGAGCAGTTCTTC
>TRBD1|TRBJ1-4|TRBV4-2|few
CASSQDPGQGNEKLFF
TGTGCCAGCAGCCAAGATCCGGGACAGGGAAATGAAAAACTGTTTTTT
>NA|TRBJ1-3|TRBV9|NA
CASSVTGARGNTIYF
TGTGCCAGCAGCGTAACGGGGGCGCGTGGAAACACCATATATTTT
>NA|TRBJ1-4|TRBV5-1|many
CASSLGDSNEKLFF
TGCGCCAGCAGCTTGGGGGACTCTAATGAAAAACTGTTTTTT
>TRBD1|TRBJ2-5|TRBV12-3/TRBV12-4|few
CASSGPDRGRETQYF
TGTGCCAGCAGTGGCCCGGACAGGGGTCGAGAGACCCAGTACTTC
>TRBD2|TRBJ2-2|TRBV11-1|few
CASSYRLAGGSLISSGELFF
TGTGCCAGCAGCTACCGACTAGCGGGAGGATCTCTTATTTCGTCCGGGGAGCTGTTTTTT
>TRBD2|TRBJ2-5|TRBV6-5|NA
CASSYSLARRETQYF
TGTGCCAGCAGCTACTCACTAGCGAGGAGGGAGACCCAGTACTTC
>TRBD1|TRBJ2-5|TRBV10-3|few
CAISESGTGSQGTQYF
TGTGCCATCAGTGAGTCGGGGACAGGGTCCCAAGGGACCCAGTACTTC
>NA|TRBJ2-2|TRBV7-3|few
CASSLGSGTGELFF
TGTGCCAGCAGCTTGGGCTCCGGGACCGGGGAGCTGTTTTTT
>TRBD1|TRBJ1-1|TRBV7-6|NA
CASSFNGEDRKNEAFF
TGTGCCAGCAGCTTCAATGGGGAGGACAGGAAGAATGAAGCTTTCTTT
>NA|TRBJ2-2|TRBV9|few
CASSVSGQTYTGELFF
TGTGCCAGCAGCGTATCCGGGCAAACGTACACCGGGGAGCTGTTTTTT
>NA|TRBJ2-1|TRBV20-1|NA
CSAISPLHEQFF
TGCAGTGCTATTTCCCCGTTGCATGAGCAGTTCTTC
>NA|TRBJ2-1|TRBV6-2/TRBV6-3|few
CASSYGLPRSNEQFF
TGTGCCAGCAGTTACGGGCTCCCACGCTCCAATGAGCAGTTCTTC
>NA|TRBJ1-4|TRBV7-9|few
CASSGWTDDNEKLFF
TGTGCCAGCAGCGGCTGGACGGACGATAATGAAAAACTGTTTTTT
>NA|TRBJ1-1|TRBV7-6|few
CASSPRIDTEAFF
TGTGCCAGCAGCCCCCGGATAGACACTGAAGCTTTCTTT